The 29 T cell receptor beta chains reported below all come from one sample, sequenced in a study of OX40 agonist ivuxolimab in advanced cancers. The method was immunoSEQ multiplex PCR; TCRdb's version includes in-frame clones alone and lacks a portion of them. The sample lists roughly 26,000 clones, roughly 86% occurring once. This sample comprised CD4+ or CD8+ T cells sorted from blood, obtained in a trial of the OX40 agonist ivuxolimab. The receptors shown here come from an adult with an advanced solid tumor such as melanoma, head and neck, liver or kidney cancer.

This chain uses TRBV11-1 with TRBJ2-7, with TRBD2 as a possible D gene (5 bases). The CDR3 totals 15 residues. Trimming took 5 bases from V and 5 from J, leaving 19 bases between them. Germline V gene lookup returns CDR1 SGHAT and CDR2 FQDESV (reference sequence). In DNA, the CDR3 is TGTGCCAGCAGCCTTACGACATGGAGGTCGGACGAGCAGTACTTC. It translates to CASSLTTWRSDEQYF.

The sample holds a few counts of this clone. The chain is built from TRBV28 and TRBJ2-1; D is possibly TRBD2 (5 bases). The V gene's germline CDR1 is MDHEN and CDR2 SYDVKM. With 3 bases removed from V and 5 bases from J, the gap between germline ends came to 20 bases. The CDR3 loop spans 17 amino acids. The CDR3 region is CASSLFGELVGNNEQFF. Written as DNA, the CDR3 is TGTGCCAGCAGTTTGTTCGGGGAATTGGTCGGGAACAATGAGCAGTTCTTC.

The chain uses TRBV6-1 and TRBJ2-5; D unresolved. CDR1 and CDR2 (germline): MNHNS, SASEGT. The V gene lost 4 bases and the J gene lost 1 base, with 13 bases spanning the gap. The length of the CDR3 is 15 residues. The CDR3 region has the DNA TGTGCCAGCAGTGGGTTCGCAGACCTCCAAGAGACCCAGTACTTC. Its translation is CASSGFADLQETQYF.

This rearrangement joins TRBV27 to TRBJ2-2; perhaps TRBD2 as D (6 bases). The CDR3 runs to 18 residues. Germline assignment: CDR1 MNHEY and CDR2 SMNVEV (reference sequence). V lost 5 bases and J lost 5, with 24 bases in between. The CDR3 loop is CASSQPSDRPSWTGELFF. The CDR3 DNA reads as TGTGCCAGCAGTCAACCTAGCGACCGACCCTCTTGGACCGGGGAGCTGTTTTTT.

The rearrangement uses TRBV5-1 and TRBJ1-1; tentative D call: TRBD1 (6 bases). Trimming pared 4 bases from V and 4 bases from J, leaving 11 bases between. There are 13 residues in the CDR3. Germline CDR1 SGHRS, CDR2 YFSETQ. CDR3 sequence: CASSLEGGTEAFF. Written as DNA, the CDR3 is TGCGCCAGCAGCCTGGAGGGGGGCACTGAAGCTTTCTTT.

A remark on this clone: One junction end does not reproduce the germline sequence, and a read error may be involved. The genes are TRBV6-1 and TRBJ2-7; 7 bases are a match to TRBD1. This CDR3 contains 11 residues. From germline, CDR1 is MNHNS and CDR2 SASEGT. This CDR3 is CGTTGNPEQYF. CDR3 in DNA: TGCGGTACGACAGGGAATCCCGAGCAGTACTTC.

In its sample, this clone was seen a few times. This chain joins TRBV4-1 and TRBJ2-7; D not certain. The CDR3 sequence is 13 residues long. The V and J ends lost 1 base and 2 bases respectively, with 6 bases between them. CDR1 and CDR2 from the germline V gene are MGHRA and YSYEKL. The CDR3 DNA reads TGCGCCAGCAGCCAAGGTCAGGCCTACGAGCAGTACTTC. Amino acid sequence: CASSQGQAYEQYF.

V and J are TRBV2 and TRBJ2-7, with 8 bases lining up with TRBD2. The CDR3 contains 17 residues. The junction had 16 bases not matched to a gene; V was cut back by 7 bases and J by 2 bases. Germline V lookup: CDR1 SNHLY, CDR2 FYNNEI. The CDR3 bases are TGTGCCAGCACCTCCCCGGAAGAGCGGGGGCCCGCCTACGAGCAGTACTTC. This encodes CASTSPEERGPAYEQYF.

The V call is TRBV5-1, the J call TRBJ2-7, with D perhaps TRBD1 (5 bases). The CDR3 extends over 17 amino acids. V was pared by 3 bases and J by 3 bases, with 22 bases between. CDR1 SGHRS and CDR2 YFSETQ come from the germline V gene. CDR3 sequence: CASSWLGRANSIYEQYF. CDR3 nucleotide sequence: TGCGCCAGCAGCTGGCTTGGCAGGGCCAATTCCATCTACGAGCAGTACTTC.

The chain carries TRBV19 and TRBJ1-1; D perhaps matches TRBD1 (6 bases). Germline V CDR1 and CDR2: LNHDA, SQIVND (reference sequence). The V end lost 5 bases, the J end lost 2 bases, and 12 bases lay between the germline ends. This CDR3 has 14 residues. The CDR3 reads CASSWAGGNTEAFF. In DNA, the CDR3 is TGTGCCAGTAGTTGGGCGGGGGGCAACACTGAAGCTTTCTTT.

V usage is TRBV28 and J usage is TRBJ2-7; D might be TRBD2 (5 bases). Trimming removed 5 bases from V and 6 bases from J, with 23 bases in between. The CDR3 sequence is 16 residues long. Per germline, CDR1 MDHEN and CDR2 SYDVKM. CDR3 nucleotides: TGTGCCAGCAGTCCGAGCCGGAGGACTGGGATTCCCGAGCAGTACTTC. This sequence encodes CASSPSRRTGIPEQYF.

This rearrangement joins TRBV7-6 to TRBJ2-7; D not resolved. Trimming removed 2 bases from V and 2 bases from J, with 13 bases in between. CDR1 SGHVS and CDR2 FNYEAQ come from the germline V gene. This CDR3 region has 15 residues. As DNA, the CDR3 is TGTGCCAGCAGCTTAACAGCAGGATCGACCTACGAGCAGTACTTC. Translation gives CASSLTAGSTYEQYF.

This chain links TRBV7-6 with TRBJ1-1; D not certain. Germline CDR1 and CDR2: SGHVS and FNYEAQ. The V end was cut by 5 bases, the J end by 1 base, with 14 bases between. The CDR3 is 15 amino acids. Written as DNA, the CDR3 is TGTGCCAGCAGCCCGGTCCTCCAGAGGAACACTGAAGCTTTCTTT. Its translation: CASSPVLQRNTEAFF.

The chain recombines TRBV7-9 with TRBJ1-4, with D maybe TRBD1 (5 bases). Germline V gene lookup returns CDR1 SEHNR and CDR2 FQNEAQ (reference sequence). V lost 5 bases and J 4 bases, leaving 20 bases between the germline ends. The CDR3 has 17 amino acids. The CDR3 nucleotides are TGTGCCAGCAGCCTAGAAGCACAGGAGCTATTTAATGAAAAACTGTTTTTT. This translates into CASSLEAQELFNEKLFF.

V and J are TRBV11-2 and TRBJ2-3; D might be TRBD2 (6 bases). The CDR3 extends over 17 amino acids. The V and J ends lost 6 bases and 3 bases respectively, with 22 bases between them. Germline V gene data show CDR1 as SGHAT and CDR2 as FQNNGV. CDR3: CASRFFDGSMGTDTQYF. DNA for the CDR3: TGTGCCAGCAGGTTCTTTGACGGGAGTATGGGGACAGATACGCAGTATTTT.

The chain employs TRBV7-8 and TRBJ2-7; D not certain. Trimming stripped 4 bases from V and 5 bases from J, with 6 bases between. This CDR3 comprises 11 residues. CDR1 is SGHVS, CDR2 FQNEAQ, per germline. This CDR3 is CASSSTHEQYF. The CDR3 coding sequence is TGTGCCAGCAGCTCGACTCACGAGCAGTACTTC.

The genes are TRBV19 and TRBJ1-1; 10 nucleotides line up with TRBD1. The length of the CDR3 is 14 residues. The germline V gene has CDR1 LNHDA and CDR2 SQIVND (reference sequence). Losses at the gene ends were 8 bases for V and 3 bases for J; bases not matched to a gene: 6. The CDR3 is CASAPGQGDTEAFF. CDR3 nucleotides: TGTGCCAGTGCGCCCGGACAGGGGGACACTGAAGCTTTCTTT.

The chain couples TRBV7-9 to TRBJ1-5; TRBD1 matches at 9 bases. This CDR3 region has 15 residues. Germline assignment: CDR1 SEHNR and CDR2 FQNEAQ (reference sequence). J was trimmed by 4 bases and V by 5 bases; bases with no gene match: 6. The CDR3 nucleotides are TGTGCCAGCAGCCAAACCGGGACAGGGAATCAGCCCCAGCATTTT. This translates into CASSQTGTGNQPQHF. Full variable domain (missing parts from reference TRBV7-9 and TRBJ1-5): DTGVSQNPRHKITKRGQNVTFRCDPISEHNRLYWYRQTLGQGPEFLTYFQNEAQLEKSRLLSDRFSAERPKGSFSTLEIQRTEQGDSAMYLCASSQTGTGNQPQHFGDGTRLSIL.

The chain carries TRBV5-1 and TRBJ1-1, with no clear D. The CDR3 is made up of 15 amino acids. Between the trimmed V and J ends, which lost 0 bases and 7 bases, there was a span of 16 bases. CDR1 SGHRS and CDR2 YFSETQ come from the germline V gene. The CDR3 nucleotides are TGCGCCAGCAGCTTGGCCGGGCTAGGGAGTAGTGAAGCTTTCTTT. Residues: CASSLAGLGSSEAFF.

The chain couples TRBV27 to TRBJ2-1; 8 nucleotides agree with TRBD1. J was trimmed by 1 base and V by 6 bases; bases with no gene match: 8. This CDR3 is 16 amino acids long. Germline V CDR1 and CDR2: MNHEY, SMNVEV (reference sequence). For the CDR3, the DNA is TGTGCCAGCAGGGTGGCAGGGGGCCTGTCCTACAATGAGCAGTTCTTC. It yields the protein CASRVAGGLSYNEQFF.

This rearrangement joins TRBV19 to TRBJ2-7; weak D call: TRBD2 (6 bases). CDR1 LNHDA and CDR2 SQIVND come from the germline V gene (reference sequence). The V end was cut by 3 bases, the J end by 0 bases, with 12 bases between. The CDR3 runs to 15 residues. The CDR3 region has the DNA TGTGCCAGTAGTATCTCGCGGGGCTTCTCCTACGAGCAGTACTTC. Its protein is CASSISRGFSYEQYF.

The gene calls are TRBV27 and TRBJ1-1; D is ambiguous. This CDR3 is 14 amino acids long. Germline CDR1 MNHEY, CDR2 SMNVEV (reference sequence). Trimming cost V 2 bases and J 2 bases, with 9 bases left between them. The DNA of the CDR3 is TGTGCCAGCAGTTTAGTTGGGTTTAACACTGAAGCTTTCTTT. Translation gives CASSLVGFNTEAFF.

The CDR3 region is CASSLFDKTNTEAFF. The CDR3 coding sequence is TGCGCCAGCAGCTTGTTCGACAAGACGAACACTGAAGCTTTCTTT. This chain links TRBV5-1 with TRBJ1-1, with D unresolved. V lost 1 base and J lost 1, with 11 bases in between. This CDR3 region has 15 residues. Germline CDR1 and CDR2: SGHRS and YFSETQ.

This chain joins TRBV19 and TRBJ1-5, with D hard to call. Trimming removed 5 bases from V and 4 bases from J, with 12 bases in between. The CDR3 runs 14 residues. Germline CDR1 is LNHDA and CDR2 is SQIVND (reference sequence). The CDR3 sequence: CASSLGPFNQPQHF. CDR3 DNA: TGTGCCAGTAGTCTCGGGCCCTTTAATCAGCCCCAGCATTTT.

The chain joins TRBV27 to TRBJ1-1, with a possible D match to TRBD1 (6 bases). Trimming took off 0 bases at V and 1 base at J, with 12 bases between the two ends. From germline, CDR1 is MNHEY and CDR2 SMNVEV (reference sequence). This CDR3 comprises 16 residues. CDR3 protein: CASSLSGMGQNTEAFF. DNA of the CDR3: TGTGCCAGCAGTTTATCAGGTATGGGACAGAACACTGAAGCTTTCTTT.

This clone was found a few times. V gene TRBV6-5 combines with J gene TRBJ2-5; D may be TRBD1 or TRBD2 (5 bases each). Germline CDR1 is MNHEY and CDR2 is SVGAGI. The CDR3 totals 15 residues. V was cut by 0 bases and J by 5 bases, with 13 bases left in between. CDR3 protein: CASSYSWGSGETQYF. CDR3 coding DNA: TGTGCCAGCAGTTACTCTTGGGGGAGTGGTGAGACCCAGTACTTC.

The chain uses TRBV7-9 and TRBJ2-1; tentatively, D is TRBD1 (6 bases). CDR3 length: 14 amino acids. The germline V gene has CDR1 SEHNR and CDR2 FQNEAQ (reference sequence). Between the trimmed V and J ends, which lost 5 bases and 6 bases, there was a span of 14 bases. CDR3 DNA sequence: TGTGCCAGCAGCCCGCTCTTGGGGGCCAATGAGCAGTTCTTC. Its protein product is CASSPLLGANEQFF.

The rearrangement uses TRBV5-1 and TRBJ1-1; D is unclear. This CDR3 comprises 16 residues. Germline V gene data show CDR1 as SGHRS and CDR2 as YFSETQ. Trimming took 0 bases from V and 1 from J, leaving 13 bases between them. Here the CDR3 DNA reads TGCGCCAGCAGCTTGGATGGTGTCGTCGCGAACACTGAAGCTTTCTTT. It specifies CASSLDGVVANTEAFF.

The chain links TRBV27 to TRBJ1-6; no reliable D call. Germline CDR1 and CDR2: MNHEY and SMNVEV (reference sequence). V was trimmed by 3 bases and J by 9 bases, leaving 12 bases between them. This CDR3 has 14 amino acids. CDR3 residues: CASSFGGVASPLHF. The DNA of the CDR3 is TGTGCCAGCAGTTTTGGAGGTGTTGCTTCACCCCTCCACTTT.